This TCR beta chain was recorded in a study of response to subunit inactivated influenza vaccine. Whole-study findings and limits: T cells newly recruited by each seasonal influenza vaccination are few, the authors suggested.

TCRdb reanalysed the RT-PCR reads using MiXCR and keeps one entry per CDR3 protein. The data hold about 240,000 distinct CDR3 sequences, with 12% observed a single time. Of note for this clonotype: Its antigen is as yet unknown.

The specimen comprised non-naive T cells sorted from PBMCs, sampled 14 days before vaccination. This TCR derives from a man in his fifties who received an inactivated influenza vaccine.

The CDR3: CSARDRGEFRIQYF. The CDR3 nucleotides are TGCAGTGCTCGGGACAGGGGAGAATTCCGCATTCAGTACTTC. The chain has TRBV20-1 and TRBJ2-4; 10 bases are a match to TRBD1. CDR3 length: 14 amino acids. The ends lost 5 bases at V and 9 bases at J; junction bases unmatched: 10. In germline, CDR1 is DFQATT, CDR2 SNEGSKA (reference sequence).